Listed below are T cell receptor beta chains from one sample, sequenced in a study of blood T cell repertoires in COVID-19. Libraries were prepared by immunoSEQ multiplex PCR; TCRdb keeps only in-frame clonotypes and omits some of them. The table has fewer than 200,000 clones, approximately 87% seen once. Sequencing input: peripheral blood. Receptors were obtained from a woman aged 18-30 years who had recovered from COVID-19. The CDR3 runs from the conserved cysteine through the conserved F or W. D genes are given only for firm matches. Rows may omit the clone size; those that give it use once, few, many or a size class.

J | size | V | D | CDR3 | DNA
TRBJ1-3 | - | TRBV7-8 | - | CASSDPRDTRNTIYF | TGTGCCAGCAGCGATCCCCGGGACACAAGAAACACCATATATTTT
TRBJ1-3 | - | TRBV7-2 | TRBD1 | CASSLDRGPGNTIYF | TGTGCCAGCAGCTTAGACAGGGGGCCTGGAAACACCATATATTTT
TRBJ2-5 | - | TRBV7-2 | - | CASSDPLRGVKETQYF | TGTGCCAGCAGCGACCCCCTCAGGGGGGTGAAAGAGACCCAGTACTTC
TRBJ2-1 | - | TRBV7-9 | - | CASSLVESYNEQFF | TGTGCCAGCAGCTTAGTCGAGAGCTACAATGAGCAGTTCTTC
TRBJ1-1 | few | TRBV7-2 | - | CASSLNTAIIEAFF | TGTGCCAGCAGCCTTAATACAGCAATCATTGAAGCTTTCTTT
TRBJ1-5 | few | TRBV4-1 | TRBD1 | CASSQVRGPYPQHF | TGCGCCAGCAGCCAAGTCAGGGGGCCATATCCCCAGCATTTT
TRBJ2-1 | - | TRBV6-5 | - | CASSYYPYNEQFF | TGTGCCAGCAGTTACTATCCATACAATGAGCAGTTCTTC
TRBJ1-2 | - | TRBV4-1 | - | CASSPAVLGGNYGYTF | TGCGCCAGCAGCCCAGCTGTCCTCGGGGGGAACTATGGCTACACCTTC
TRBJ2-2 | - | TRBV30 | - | CAWSLHGTPNTGELFF | TGTGCCTGGAGTTTGCACGGGACTCCAAACACCGGGGAGCTGTTTTTT
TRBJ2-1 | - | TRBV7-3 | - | CASSLGARWGRAYNEQFF | TGTGCCAGCAGCTTGGGGGCACGCTGGGGGAGGGCCTACAATGAGCAGTTCTTC
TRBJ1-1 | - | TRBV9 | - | CASSVGGQVTEAFF | TGTGCCAGCAGCGTCGGGGGGCAGGTCACTGAAGCTTTCTTT
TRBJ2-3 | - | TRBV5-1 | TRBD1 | CASSLDGTDTTDTQYF | TGCGCCAGCAGCTTGGATGGGACAGACACCACAGATACGCAGTATTTT
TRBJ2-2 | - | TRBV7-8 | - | CASSLVGDGELFF | TGTGCCAGCAGCTTAGTGGGAGACGGGGAGCTGTTTTTT
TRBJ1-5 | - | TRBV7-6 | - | CASSRTGGGQPQHF | TGTGCCAGCAGCCGGACGGGGGGCGGACAGCCCCAGCATTTT
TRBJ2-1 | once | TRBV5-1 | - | CASSLERGSYNEQFF | TGCGCCAGCAGCTTGGAACGCGGCTCCTACAATGAGCAGTTCTTC
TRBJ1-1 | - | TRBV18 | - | CASSPKARVGGAKNTEAFF | TGTGCCAGCTCACCGAAAGCTAGAGTGGGGGGGGCCAAGAACACTGAAGCTTTCTTT
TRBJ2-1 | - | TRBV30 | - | CAWSVGGFAEQFF | TGTGCCTGGAGTGTTGGAGGGTTTGCTGAGCAGTTCTTC
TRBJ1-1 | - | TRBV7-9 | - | CASNPTPEAFF | TGTGCCAGCAATCCGACTCCAGAAGCTTTCTTT
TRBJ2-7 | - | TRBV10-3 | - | CAISESRTVSSYEQYF | TGTGCCATCAGTGAGTCGCGAACAGTAAGCTCCTACGAGCAGTACTTC
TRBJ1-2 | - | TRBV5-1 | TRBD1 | CASSLGPGQGFVVYGYTF | TGCGCCAGCAGCTTGGGGCCGGGACAGGGATTCGTCGTGTATGGCTACACCTTC
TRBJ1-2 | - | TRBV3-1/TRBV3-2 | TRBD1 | CASRNRGGYTF | TGTGCCAGCAGAAACAGGGGTGGCTACACCTTC
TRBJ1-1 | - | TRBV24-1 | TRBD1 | CATRKTGAGGITEAFF | TGTGCCACCAGAAAAACAGGGGCGGGCGGGATCACTGAAGCTTTCTTT
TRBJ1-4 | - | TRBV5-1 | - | CASSLEGGAEKLFF | TGCGCCAGCAGCTTGGAGGGAGGCGCGGAAAAACTGTTTTTT
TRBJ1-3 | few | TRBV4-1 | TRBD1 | CASSQDPGTGGITIYF | TGCGCCAGCAGCCAAGATCCGGGGACAGGGGGGATCACCATATATTTT
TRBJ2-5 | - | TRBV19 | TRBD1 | CASSIGTGFQETQYF | TGTGCCAGTAGTATAGGGACAGGGTTTCAAGAGACCCAGTACTTC
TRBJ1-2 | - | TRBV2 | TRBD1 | CASSEEGTGGAYGYTF | TGTGCCAGCAGTGAAGAGGGGACAGGGGGCGCCTATGGCTACACCTTC
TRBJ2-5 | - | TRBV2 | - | CASSESRNQETQYF | TGTGCCAGCAGTGAGTCCAGGAACCAAGAGACCCAGTACTTC
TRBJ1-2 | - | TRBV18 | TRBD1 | CASSPDGTGEVGYTF | TGTGCCAGCTCACCGGATGGGACAGGGGAGGTTGGCTACACCTTC
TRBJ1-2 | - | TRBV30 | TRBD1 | CAWSWDRGNYGYTF | TGTGCCTGGAGTTGGGACAGGGGAAACTATGGCTACACCTTC
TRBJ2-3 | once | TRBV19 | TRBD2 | CASSNSGGGQDTQYF | TGTGCCAGTAGTAATAGCGGGGGGGGGCAAGATACGCAGTATTTT
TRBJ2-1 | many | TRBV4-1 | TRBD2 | CASSPREGHNEQFF | TGCGCCAGCAGCCCCCGGGAGGGGCACAATGAGCAGTTCTTC
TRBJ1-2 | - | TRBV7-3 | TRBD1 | CASSLMAGDIVGTVDYGYTF | TGTGCCAGCAGCTTAATGGCCGGCGACATTGTGGGGACAGTGGACTATGGCTACACCTTC
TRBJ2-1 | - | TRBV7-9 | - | CASSPDSSYNEQFF | TGTGCCAGCAGCCCCGACTCTTCCTACAATGAGCAGTTCTTC
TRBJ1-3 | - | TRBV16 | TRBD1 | CASSPWTGPGNTIYF | TGTGCCAGCAGCCCCTGGACAGGGCCTGGAAACACCATATATTTT
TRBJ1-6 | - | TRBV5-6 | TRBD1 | CASSRTGADSPLHF | TGTGCCAGCAGCAGGACAGGGGCGGATTCACCCCTCCACTTT
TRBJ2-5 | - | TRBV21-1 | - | CASSGTVQETQYF | TGTGCCAGCAGCGGAACAGTGCAAGAGACCCAGTACTTC
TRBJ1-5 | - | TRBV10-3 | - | CAISDIGPGGNQPQHF | TGTGCCATCAGTGATATAGGGCCCGGGGGCAATCAGCCCCAGCATTTT
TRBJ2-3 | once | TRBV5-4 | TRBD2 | CASSLEGLAGLGTDTQYF | TGTGCCAGCAGCTTGGAGGGCCTAGCGGGCTTGGGCACAGATACGCAGTATTTT
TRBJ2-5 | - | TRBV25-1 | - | CASSDSGQRGETQYF | TGTGCCAGCAGTGACTCCGGACAGAGAGGAGAGACCCAGTACTTC
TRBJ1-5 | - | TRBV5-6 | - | CASSLSWQANNQPQHF | TGTGCCAGCAGCTTGTCTTGGCAGGCAAACAATCAGCCCCAGCATTTT
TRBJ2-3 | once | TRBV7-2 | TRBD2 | CASSSPQGLSGRITDTQYF | TGTGCCAGCAGCTCCCCCCAGGGGCTTAGCGGGAGAATCACAGATACGCAGTATTTT
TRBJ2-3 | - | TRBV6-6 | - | CASGQWADTQYF | TGTGCCAGCGGTCAGTGGGCGGATACGCAGTATTTT